This is a list of T cell receptor beta chains from one sample in a study of beta chain features in type 1 diabetes. Assay used: immunoSEQ multiplex PCR; TCRdb lists only in-frame clones, some missing. Seen here are about 370,000 clones, over 8.5% observed once, and the top ten hold around 0.66%. The source material was central memory CD4+ T cells from blood. These receptors all stem from a man aged 25 to 40 with type 1 diabetes. Both conserved end residues are trimmed from each CDR3. Size is stated for part of the rows, as once, few or many counts, or as a class when the clone is expanded.

size,V,J,length,CDR3
.,TRBV5-1,TRBJ1-1,11,ASSPGQGPEAF
few,TRBV29-1,TRBJ2-7,11,SAGRGYSYEQY
.,TRBV7-9,TRBJ1-1,12,ASSQGQGNTEAF
few,TRBV28,TRBJ2-7,13,ASSLPLSGRYEQY
few,TRBV5-4,TRBJ2-3,15,ASSLGASGPSTDTQY
medium-sized,TRBV6-6,TRBJ2-7,11,ASTLDGSYEQY
few,TRBV29-1,TRBJ2-5,13,SVGLGGGSQETQY
.,TRBV13,TRBJ1-5,12,ASSLGTDGQPQH
few,TRBV5-4,TRBJ1-1,13,ASSLENQGGTEAF
few,TRBV5-1,TRBJ2-3,12,ASSISGTTDTQY
few,TRBV6-1,TRBJ1-4,16,ASSESVKGSATNEKLF
.,TRBV4-3,TRBJ2-1,14,ASSKSGTSGSHEQF
many,TRBV7-6,TRBJ1-3,14,ASSLAQTMAGNTIY
once,TRBV6-1,TRBJ2-1,12,ASMISGSYNEQF
.,TRBV2,TRBJ1-1,11,ASSEGQLTEAF
.,TRBV7-9,TRBJ2-1,14,ASSTKRGGSYNEQF
.,TRBV7-9,TRBJ1-3,13,ASSFRGQGGNTIY
few,TRBV5-1,TRBJ2-1,12,ASFASSSYNEQF
.,TRBV7-2,TRBJ2-7,14,ASSVKTSGSSYEQY
many,TRBV10-3,TRBJ2-3,14,AISRSSGKVGNTQY
few,TRBV11-2,TRBJ1-2,10,ASSPSGYGYT
many,TRBV14,TRBJ1-2,11,ASSQGVNYGYT
.,TRBV18,TRBJ1-2,12,ASSPPARYYGYT
few,TRBV7-9,TRBJ2-7,11,ASSARDSYEQY
.,TRBV7-2,TRBJ2-1,11,ASSLSGYNEQF
.,TRBV7-3,TRBJ1-5,12,ASSLSTGDQPQH